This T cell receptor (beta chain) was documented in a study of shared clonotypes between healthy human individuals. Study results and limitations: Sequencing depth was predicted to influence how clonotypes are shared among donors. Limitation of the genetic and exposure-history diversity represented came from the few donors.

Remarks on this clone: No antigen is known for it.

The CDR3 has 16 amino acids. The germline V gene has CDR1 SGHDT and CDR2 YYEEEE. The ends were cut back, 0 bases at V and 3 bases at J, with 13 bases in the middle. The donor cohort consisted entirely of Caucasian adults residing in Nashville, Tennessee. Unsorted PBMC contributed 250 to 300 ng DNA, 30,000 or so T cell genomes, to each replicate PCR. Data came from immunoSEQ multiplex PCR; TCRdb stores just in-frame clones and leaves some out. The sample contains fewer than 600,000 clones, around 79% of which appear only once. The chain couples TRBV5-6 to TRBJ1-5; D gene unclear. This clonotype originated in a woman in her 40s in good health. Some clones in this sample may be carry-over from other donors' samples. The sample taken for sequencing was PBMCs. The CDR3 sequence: CASSLADPSYNQPQHF. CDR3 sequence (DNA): TGTGCCAGCAGCTTGGCCGATCCTAGCTACAATCAGCCCCAGCATTTT.